Listed below are T cell receptor beta chains from one sample, sequenced in a study of beta chain features in type 1 diabetes. Sequencing used immunoSEQ multiplex PCR; TCRdb keeps in-frame clones, though not all of them. Of roughly 400,000 clones listed, 9.6% are singletons. The source material was central memory CD4+ T cells from blood. The receptors were gathered from a man aged 25-45 years with type 1 diabetes. Each CDR3 is given with its conserved first and last residue. A D gene is named only where the DNA matches it firmly. Not every row has a clone size; where given, it reads once, few, many or a size class.

D gene: -; V gene: TRBV27; clone size: few; J gene: TRBJ1-1; CDR3 DNA: TGTGCCAGCAGTTTATCCGACAGGAACACTGAAGCTTTCTTT; CDR3 protein: CASSLSDRNTEAFF
D gene: -; V gene: TRBV18; clone size: -; J gene: TRBJ2-4; CDR3 DNA: TGTGCCAGCTCTCCCTCCCTAGCCAAAAACATTCAGTACTTC; CDR3 protein: CASSPSLAKNIQYF
D gene: -; V gene: TRBV11-2; clone size: few; J gene: TRBJ2-7; CDR3 DNA: TGTGCCAGCAGCTTAGTCGGGCAGAAAACCCACGAGCAGTACTTC; CDR3 protein: CASSLVGQKTHEQYF
D gene: -; V gene: TRBV28; clone size: few; J gene: TRBJ2-7; CDR3 DNA: TGTGCCAGCAGTTTAACGACTCGCGGGTCCTACGAGCAGTACTTC; CDR3 protein: CASSLTTRGSYEQYF
D gene: -; V gene: TRBV6-1; clone size: many; J gene: TRBJ1-5; CDR3 DNA: TGTGCCAGCAGCTCGACCGCTTCGGGCAATCAGCCCCAGCATTTT; CDR3 protein: CASSSTASGNQPQHF
D gene: -; V gene: TRBV7-9; clone size: few; J gene: TRBJ2-6; CDR3 DNA: TGTGCCAGCAGCTTATTCACTTTTGGGGCTGGGGCCAACGTCCTGACTTTC; CDR3 protein: CASSLFTFGAGANVLTF
D gene: TRBD2; V gene: TRBV6-1; clone size: few; J gene: TRBJ2-5; CDR3 DNA: TGTGCCAGCAGACGACTAGCGGGGGTCCAAGAGACCCAGTACTTC; CDR3 protein: CASRRLAGVQETQYF
D gene: -; V gene: TRBV7-9; clone size: few; J gene: TRBJ2-7; CDR3 DNA: TGTGCCAGCAGCTTATTTGGGACGGGGCCCTACGAGCAGTACTTC; CDR3 protein: CASSLFGTGPYEQYF
D gene: TRBD1; V gene: TRBV7-3; clone size: few; J gene: TRBJ2-1; CDR3 DNA: TGTGCCAGCAGCTTACGGACAGGGGGCTTATACAATGAGCAGTTCTTC; CDR3 protein: CASSLRTGGLYNEQFF
D gene: TRBD1; V gene: TRBV5-1; clone size: -; J gene: TRBJ1-1; CDR3 DNA: TGCGCCAGCAGTTTTTTCTACAGGGGAGGGGACACTGAAGCTTTCTTT; CDR3 protein: CASSFFYRGGDTEAFF
D gene: -; V gene: TRBV19; clone size: -; J gene: TRBJ2-5; CDR3 DNA: TGTGCCAGTAGTAATATCCGGGAGACCCAGTACTTC; CDR3 protein: CASSNIRETQYF
D gene: TRBD2; V gene: TRBV18; clone size: -; J gene: TRBJ2-3; CDR3 DNA: TGTGCCAGCTCACCCGGGACTAGCGGGAGTTTGGATACGCAGTATTTT; CDR3 protein: CASSPGTSGSLDTQYF
D gene: TRBD1; V gene: TRBV27; clone size: few; J gene: TRBJ2-7; CDR3 DNA: TGTGCCAGCAGCTCCCCGGGACAGGGAAGGTCCTACGAGCAGTACTTC; CDR3 protein: CASSSPGQGRSYEQYF
D gene: -; V gene: TRBV30; clone size: few; J gene: TRBJ2-7; CDR3 DNA: TGTGCCTGGAGTTTCGTAGGGGGGTCCTCCTACGAGCAGTACTTC; CDR3 protein: CAWSFVGGSSYEQYF
D gene: TRBD2; V gene: TRBV5-1; clone size: -; J gene: TRBJ2-5; CDR3 DNA: TGCGCCAGCAGCTTGTATGCCGGGAGGGAAGAGACCCAGTACTTC; CDR3 protein: CASSLYAGREETQYF
D gene: -; V gene: TRBV5-6; clone size: -; J gene: TRBJ1-1; CDR3 DNA: TGTGCCAGCAGCTTAGGGCACCGGAGGACTGAAGCTTTCTTT; CDR3 protein: CASSLGHRRTEAFF
D gene: -; V gene: TRBV5-6; clone size: few; J gene: TRBJ1-3; CDR3 DNA: TGTGCCAGCAGCTGGGCAGGGAGTGGAAACACCATATATTTT; CDR3 protein: CASSWAGSGNTIYF
D gene: TRBD2; V gene: TRBV4-2; clone size: -; J gene: TRBJ2-5; CDR3 DNA: TGTGCCAGCAGCCAAGATCCAGCGGGAGTGGAAGAGACCCAGTACTTC; CDR3 protein: CASSQDPAGVEETQYF
D gene: -; V gene: TRBV4-2; clone size: -; J gene: TRBJ2-5; CDR3 DNA: TGTGCCAGCAGCTTAGTAGGGACGGAGACCCAGTACTTC; CDR3 protein: CASSLVGTETQYF
D gene: TRBD1; V gene: TRBV5-4; clone size: many; J gene: TRBJ1-5; CDR3 DNA: TGTGCCAGCAGCTCCGGGACAGGCAATCAGCCCCAGCATTTT; CDR3 protein: CASSSGTGNQPQHF
D gene: -; V gene: TRBV2; clone size: few; J gene: TRBJ1-5; CDR3 DNA: TGTGCCAGCAGTGATAGGGGCAATCAGCCCCAGCATTTT; CDR3 protein: CASSDRGNQPQHF
D gene: -; V gene: TRBV28; clone size: few; J gene: TRBJ1-4; CDR3 DNA: TGTGCCAGCAGTAATCCCCAAAAACTGTTTTTT; CDR3 protein: CASSNPQKLFF
D gene: TRBD1; V gene: TRBV10-3; clone size: many; J gene: TRBJ1-1; CDR3 DNA: TGTGCCATCAGTGGTAACCCGGGACAGGGCAACACTGAAGCTTTCTTT; CDR3 protein: CAISGNPGQGNTEAFF
D gene: -; V gene: TRBV5-1; clone size: -; J gene: TRBJ1-3; CDR3 DNA: TGCGCCAGCAGCTTGGTTAACGGGGCTGGCACCATATATTTT; CDR3 protein: CASSLVNGAGTIYF
D gene: TRBD2; V gene: TRBV5-4; clone size: -; J gene: TRBJ2-7; CDR3 DNA: TGTGCCAGCAGCACACCAGCGGGAGGGCCCGCAGGCGAGCAGTACTTC; CDR3 protein: CASSTPAGGPAGEQYF
D gene: -; V gene: TRBV28; clone size: few; J gene: TRBJ2-5; CDR3 DNA: TGTGCCAGTGGGAAAACAGGGATCTTAAAAGAGACCCAGTACTTC; CDR3 protein: CASGKTGILKETQYF
D gene: -; V gene: TRBV4-2; clone size: -; J gene: TRBJ2-2; CDR3 DNA: TGTGCCAGCAGCGGTAGCGGAGGGAACACCGGGGAGCTGTTTTTT; CDR3 protein: CASSGSGGNTGELFF
D gene: -; V gene: TRBV4-3; clone size: few; J gene: TRBJ2-7; CDR3 DNA: TGCGCCAGCAGCCCTGAGCAAGGGGGCGAGCAGTACTTC; CDR3 protein: CASSPEQGGEQYF
D gene: TRBD2; V gene: TRBV30; clone size: few; J gene: TRBJ2-1; CDR3 DNA: TGTGCCTGGAGTGAGGGACTAGCTTACAATGAGCAGTTCTTC; CDR3 protein: CAWSEGLAYNEQFF
D gene: TRBD1; V gene: TRBV10-2; clone size: -; J gene: TRBJ2-3; CDR3 DNA: TGCGCCAGCAGATGGACAGGCGGGACAGATACGCAGTATTTT; CDR3 protein: CASRWTGGTDTQYF
D gene: -; V gene: TRBV6-5; clone size: -; J gene: TRBJ2-4; CDR3 DNA: TGTGCCAGCAGCTCCGATTCCAACATTCAGTACTTC; CDR3 protein: CASSSDSNIQYF
D gene: -; V gene: TRBV27; clone size: -; J gene: TRBJ2-3; CDR3 DNA: TGTGCCAGCAGGAGGACTCAGCGGGCACTACCAACTAGCACAGATACGCAGTATTTT; CDR3 protein: CASRRTQRALPTSTDTQYF
D gene: TRBD1; V gene: TRBV6-1; clone size: -; J gene: TRBJ2-5; CDR3 DNA: TGTGCCAGCAGTGAAGCCGGGACAGGGGGCTGGGAGACCCAGTACTTC; CDR3 protein: CASSEAGTGGWETQYF
D gene: -; V gene: TRBV19; clone size: -; J gene: TRBJ2-2; CDR3 DNA: TGTGCCAGTAGGCCTGCAGCCACCGGGGAGCTGTTTTTT; CDR3 protein: CASRPAATGELFF